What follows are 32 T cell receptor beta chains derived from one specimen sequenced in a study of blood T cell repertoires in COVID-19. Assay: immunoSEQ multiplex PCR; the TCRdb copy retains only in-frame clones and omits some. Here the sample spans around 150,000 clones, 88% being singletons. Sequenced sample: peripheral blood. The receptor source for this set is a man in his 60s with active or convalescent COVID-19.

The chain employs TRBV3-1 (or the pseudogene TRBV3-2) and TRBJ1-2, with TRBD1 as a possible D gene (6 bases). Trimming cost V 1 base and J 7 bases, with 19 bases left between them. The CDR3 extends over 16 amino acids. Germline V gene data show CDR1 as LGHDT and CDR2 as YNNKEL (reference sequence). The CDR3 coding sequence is TGTGCCAGCAGCCAAGTTAGAGTTGCAGGGGCGGTTGGCTACACCTTC. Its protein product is CASSQVRVAGAVGYTF.

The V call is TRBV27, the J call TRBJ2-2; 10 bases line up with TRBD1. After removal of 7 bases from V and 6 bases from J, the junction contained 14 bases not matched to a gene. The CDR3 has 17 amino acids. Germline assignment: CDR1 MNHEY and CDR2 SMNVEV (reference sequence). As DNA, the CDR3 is TGTGCCAGCACCCCCCTCCGCGGGACAGGGGAAGCCGGGGAGCTGTTTTTT. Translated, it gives CASTPLRGTGEAGELFF.

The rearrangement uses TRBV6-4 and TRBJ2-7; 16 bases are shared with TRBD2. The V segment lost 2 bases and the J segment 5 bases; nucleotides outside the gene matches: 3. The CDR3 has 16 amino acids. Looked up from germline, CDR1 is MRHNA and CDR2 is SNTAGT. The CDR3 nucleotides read TGTGCCAGCAGTGACGGGGGACTAGCGGGAGGGAACGAGCAGTACTTC. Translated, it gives CASSDGGLAGGNEQYF.

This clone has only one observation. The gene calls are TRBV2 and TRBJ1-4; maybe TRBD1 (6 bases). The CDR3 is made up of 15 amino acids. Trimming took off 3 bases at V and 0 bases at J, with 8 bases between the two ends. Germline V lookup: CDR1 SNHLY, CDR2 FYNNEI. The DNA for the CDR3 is TGTGCCAGCAGTGAGGGACACGCAACTAATGAAAAACTGTTTTTT. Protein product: CASSEGHATNEKLFF.

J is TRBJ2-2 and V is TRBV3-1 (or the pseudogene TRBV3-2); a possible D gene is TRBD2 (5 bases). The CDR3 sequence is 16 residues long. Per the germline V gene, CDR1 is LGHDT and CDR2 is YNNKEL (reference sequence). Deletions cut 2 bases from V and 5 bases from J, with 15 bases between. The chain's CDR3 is CASSQKAGTETGELFF. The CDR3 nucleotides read TGTGCCAGCAGCCAAAAGGCGGGTACAGAGACCGGGGAGCTGTTTTTT.

CDR3 amino acids: CASIGGRNEKLFF. In DNA form, the CDR3 reads TGTGCCAGTATAGGAGGGAGAAATGAAAAACTGTTTTTT. The chain employs TRBV28 and TRBJ1-4; D gene ambiguous. This CDR3 is 13 amino acids long. Deletions cut 9 bases from V and 5 bases from J, with 13 bases between. The germline gives CDR1 MDHEN, CDR2 SYDVKM.

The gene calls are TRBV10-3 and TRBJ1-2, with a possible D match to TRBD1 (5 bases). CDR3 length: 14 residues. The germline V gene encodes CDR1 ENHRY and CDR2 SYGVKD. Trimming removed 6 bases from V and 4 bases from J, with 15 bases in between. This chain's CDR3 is CAISRDSGGYGYTF. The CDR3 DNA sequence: TGTGCCATCAGCCGGGACTCAGGAGGCTATGGCTACACCTTC.

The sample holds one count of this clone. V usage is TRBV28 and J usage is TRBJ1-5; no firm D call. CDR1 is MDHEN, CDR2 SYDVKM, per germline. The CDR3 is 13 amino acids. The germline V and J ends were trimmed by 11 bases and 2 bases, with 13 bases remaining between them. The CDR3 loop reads CAAMRRGNQPQHF. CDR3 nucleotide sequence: TGTGCCGCCATGCGGCGGGGCAATCAGCCCCAGCATTTT.

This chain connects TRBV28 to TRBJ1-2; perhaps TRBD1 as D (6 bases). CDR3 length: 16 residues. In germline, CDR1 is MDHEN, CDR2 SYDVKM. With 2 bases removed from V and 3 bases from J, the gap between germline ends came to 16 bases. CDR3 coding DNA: TGTGCCAGCAGTTTAAGGGGGATTGGGGGAGACTATGGCTACACCTTC. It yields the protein CASSLRGIGGDYGYTF.

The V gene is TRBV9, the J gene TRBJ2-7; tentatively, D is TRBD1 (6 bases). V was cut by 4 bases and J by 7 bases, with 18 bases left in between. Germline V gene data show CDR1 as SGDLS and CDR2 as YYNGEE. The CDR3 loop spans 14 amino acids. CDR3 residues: CASSPETGPLEQYF. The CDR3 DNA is TGTGCCAGCAGCCCAGAGACAGGACCCTTAGAGCAGTACTTC.

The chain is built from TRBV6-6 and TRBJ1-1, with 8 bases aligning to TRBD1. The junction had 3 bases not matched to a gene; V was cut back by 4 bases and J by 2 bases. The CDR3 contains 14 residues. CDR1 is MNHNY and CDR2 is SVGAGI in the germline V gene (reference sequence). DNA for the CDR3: TGTGCCAGCAGTTTTGGGACAGGAAACACTGAAGCTTTCTTT. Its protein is CASSFGTGNTEAFF.

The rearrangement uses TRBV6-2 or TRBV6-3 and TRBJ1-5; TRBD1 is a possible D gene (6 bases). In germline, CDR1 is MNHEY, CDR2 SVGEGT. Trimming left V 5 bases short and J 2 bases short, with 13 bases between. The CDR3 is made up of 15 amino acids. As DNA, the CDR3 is TGTGCCAGCAGTACCACAGGGAAGGGCAATCAGCCCCAGCATTTT. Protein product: CASSTTGKGNQPQHF.

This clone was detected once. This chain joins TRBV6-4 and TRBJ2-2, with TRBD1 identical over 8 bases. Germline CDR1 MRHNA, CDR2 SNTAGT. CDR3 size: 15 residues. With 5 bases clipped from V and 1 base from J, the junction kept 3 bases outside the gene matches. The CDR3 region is CASSRGTGNTGELFF. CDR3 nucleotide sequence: TGTGCCAGCAGTCGGGGGACAGGGAACACCGGGGAGCTGTTTTTT.

CDR3 nucleotides: TGTGCCAGCTCGGGCAGGGGCAAGCGGGGGACCCAGTACTTC. Encoded protein: CASSGRGKRGTQYF. The chain employs TRBV5-6 and TRBJ2-5; D is possibly TRBD2 (7 bases). Per germline, CDR1 SGHDT and CDR2 YYEEEE. Trimming shortened V by 7 bases and J by 7 bases, and 20 bases separated the two germline ends. The CDR3 is 14 amino acids.

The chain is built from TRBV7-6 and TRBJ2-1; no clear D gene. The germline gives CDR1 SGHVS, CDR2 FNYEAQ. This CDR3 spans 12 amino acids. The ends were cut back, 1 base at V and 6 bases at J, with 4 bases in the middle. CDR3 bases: TGTGCCAGCAGCTTAGTTAGCAATGAGCAGTTCTTC. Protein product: CASSLVSNEQFF.

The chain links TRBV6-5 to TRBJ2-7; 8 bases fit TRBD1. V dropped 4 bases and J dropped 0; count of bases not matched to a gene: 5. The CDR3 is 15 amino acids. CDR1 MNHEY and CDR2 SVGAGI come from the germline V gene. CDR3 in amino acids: CASSSDRGPSYEQYF. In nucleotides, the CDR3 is TGTGCCAGCAGTTCCGACAGGGGTCCCTCCTACGAGCAGTACTTC.

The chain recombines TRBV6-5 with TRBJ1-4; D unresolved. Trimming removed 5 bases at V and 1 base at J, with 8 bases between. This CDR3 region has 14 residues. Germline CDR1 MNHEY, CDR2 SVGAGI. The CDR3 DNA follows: TGTGCCAGCAGTAGCGGGCGAACTAATGAAAAACTGTTTTTT. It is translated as CASSSGRTNEKLFF.

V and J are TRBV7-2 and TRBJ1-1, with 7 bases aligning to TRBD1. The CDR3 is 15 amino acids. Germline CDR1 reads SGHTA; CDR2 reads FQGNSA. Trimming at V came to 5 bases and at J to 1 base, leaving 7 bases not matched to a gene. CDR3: CASSLETGRNTEAFF. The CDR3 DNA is TGTGCCAGCAGCCTTGAGACAGGGAGGAACACTGAAGCTTTCTTT. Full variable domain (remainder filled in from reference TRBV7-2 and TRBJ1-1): GAGVSQSPSNKVTEKGKDVELRCDPISGHTALYWYRQSLGQGLEFLIYFQGNSAPDKSGLPSDRFSAERTGGSVSTLTIQRTQQEDSAVYLCASSLETGRNTEAFFGQGTRLTVV.

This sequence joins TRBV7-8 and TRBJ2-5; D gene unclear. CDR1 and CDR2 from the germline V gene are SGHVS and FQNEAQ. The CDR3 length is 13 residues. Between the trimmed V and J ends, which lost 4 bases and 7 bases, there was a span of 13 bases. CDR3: CASSSQSMGTQYF. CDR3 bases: TGTGCCAGCAGCTCACAGTCGATGGGGACCCAGTACTTC.

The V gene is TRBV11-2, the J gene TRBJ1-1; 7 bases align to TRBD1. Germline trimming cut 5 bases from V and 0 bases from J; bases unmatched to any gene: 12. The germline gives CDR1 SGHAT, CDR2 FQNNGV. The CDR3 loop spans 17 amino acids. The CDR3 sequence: CASSRGSGRGLNTEAFF. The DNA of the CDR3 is TGTGCCAGCAGCAGGGGATCGGGCAGGGGGTTGAACACTGAAGCTTTCTTT.

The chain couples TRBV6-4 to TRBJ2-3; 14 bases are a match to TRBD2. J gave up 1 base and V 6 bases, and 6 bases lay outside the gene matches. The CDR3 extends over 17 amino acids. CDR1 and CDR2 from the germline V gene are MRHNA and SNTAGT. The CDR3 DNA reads TGTGCCAGCAGAGGGACTAGCGGGAGTGGGGGCACAGATACGCAGTATTTT. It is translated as CASRGTSGSGGTDTQYF.

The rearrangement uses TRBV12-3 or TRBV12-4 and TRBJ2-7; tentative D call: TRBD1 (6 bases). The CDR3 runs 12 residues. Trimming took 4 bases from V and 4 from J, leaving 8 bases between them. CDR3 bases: TGTGCCAGCAGTTCAGGGGTATACGAGCAGTACTTC. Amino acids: CASSSGVYEQYF.

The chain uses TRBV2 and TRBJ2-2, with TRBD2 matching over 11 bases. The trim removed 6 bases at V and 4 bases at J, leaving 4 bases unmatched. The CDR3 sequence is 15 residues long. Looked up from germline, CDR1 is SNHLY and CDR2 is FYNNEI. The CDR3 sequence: CASRNSGRVTGELFF. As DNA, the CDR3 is TGTGCCAGCAGGAATAGCGGGAGGGTCACCGGGGAGCTGTTTTTT. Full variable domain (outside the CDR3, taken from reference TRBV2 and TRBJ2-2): EPEVTQTPSHQVTQMGQEVILRCVPISNHLYFYWYRQILGQKVEFLVSFYNNEISEKSEIFDDQFSVERPDGSNFTLKIRSTKLEDSAMYFCASRNSGRVTGELFFGEGSRLTVL.

The CDR3 spells CASSNRGNPTYEQYF. DNA of the CDR3: TGTGCCAGCAGTAACAGGGGGAATCCAACCTACGAGCAGTACTTC. The chain has TRBV6-5 and TRBJ2-7; 8 positions match TRBD1. There are 15 residues in the CDR3. Germline-derived CDR1 and CDR2 are MNHEY and SVGAGI. The J segment lost 2 bases and the V segment lost 5 bases, leaving 8 bases of the junction unmatched.

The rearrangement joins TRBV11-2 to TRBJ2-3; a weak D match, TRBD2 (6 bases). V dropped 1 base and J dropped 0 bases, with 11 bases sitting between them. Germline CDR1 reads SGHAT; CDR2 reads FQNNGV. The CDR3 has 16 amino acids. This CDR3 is CASSLGSSVSTDTQYF. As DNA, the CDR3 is TGTGCCAGCAGCTTAGGGTCTAGCGTTAGCACAGATACGCAGTATTTT.

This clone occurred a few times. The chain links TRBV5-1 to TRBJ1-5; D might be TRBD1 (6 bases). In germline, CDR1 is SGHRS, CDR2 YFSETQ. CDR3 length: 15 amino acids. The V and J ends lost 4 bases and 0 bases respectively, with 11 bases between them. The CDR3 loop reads CASSPGGISNQPQHF. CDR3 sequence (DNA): TGCGCCAGCAGCCCTGGGGGCATTAGCAATCAGCCCCAGCATTTT.

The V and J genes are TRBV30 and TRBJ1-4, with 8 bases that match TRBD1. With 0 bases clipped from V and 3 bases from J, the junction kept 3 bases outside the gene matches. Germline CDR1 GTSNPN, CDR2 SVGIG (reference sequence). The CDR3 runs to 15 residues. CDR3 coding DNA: TGTGCCTGGAGTGTACAGGGGGTTGCTAATGAAAAACTGTTTTTT. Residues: CAWSVQGVANEKLFF.

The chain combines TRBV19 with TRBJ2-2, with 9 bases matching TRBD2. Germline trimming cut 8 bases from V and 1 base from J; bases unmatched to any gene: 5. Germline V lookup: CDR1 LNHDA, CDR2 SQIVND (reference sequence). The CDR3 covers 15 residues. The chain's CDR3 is CASRTSDLNTGELFF. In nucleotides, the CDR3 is TGTGCCAGTCGGACTAGCGACTTGAACACCGGGGAGCTGTTTTTT.

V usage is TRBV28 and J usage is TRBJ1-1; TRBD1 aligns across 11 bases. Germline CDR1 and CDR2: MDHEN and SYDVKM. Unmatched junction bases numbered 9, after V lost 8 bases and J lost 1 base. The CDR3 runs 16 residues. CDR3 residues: CASGLRTGGGNTEAFF. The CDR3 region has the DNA TGTGCCAGCGGGCTTAGGACAGGGGGCGGGAACACTGAAGCTTTCTTT.

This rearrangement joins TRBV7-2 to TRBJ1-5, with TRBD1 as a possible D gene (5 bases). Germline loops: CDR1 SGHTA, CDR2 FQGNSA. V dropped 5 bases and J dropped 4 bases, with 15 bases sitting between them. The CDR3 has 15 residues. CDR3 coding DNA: TGTGCCAGCAGCCCGGCCGGGGGGGGTAATCAGCCCCAGCATTTT. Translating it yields CASSPAGGGNQPQHF.

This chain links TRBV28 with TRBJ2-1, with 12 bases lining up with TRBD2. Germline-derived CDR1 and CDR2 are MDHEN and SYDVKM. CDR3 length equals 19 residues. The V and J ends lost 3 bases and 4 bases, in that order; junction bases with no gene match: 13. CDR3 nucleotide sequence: TGTGCCAGCAGTTTTATAGGAGCTAGCGGGAGGGCCGGTTACAATGAGCAGTTCTTC. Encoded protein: CASSFIGASGRAGYNEQFF.

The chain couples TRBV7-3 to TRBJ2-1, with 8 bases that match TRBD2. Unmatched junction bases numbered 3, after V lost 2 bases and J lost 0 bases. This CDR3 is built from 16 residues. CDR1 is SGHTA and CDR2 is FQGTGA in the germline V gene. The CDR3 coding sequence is TGTGCCAGCAGCTTATTAAGCGGGAGCTCCTACAATGAGCAGTTCTTC. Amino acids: CASSLLSGSSYNEQFF.